This TCR beta chain was sequenced during a study of shared clonotypes between healthy human individuals (dated by TCRdb to about 2020). Broadly, across the study: Three men and a couple of women, aged 18 to 49 years, made up the cohort. The study deeply sequenced blood TCR repertoires of about 5 healthy adults to estimate repertoire size and the extent of clonotype sharing between individuals. Leukapheresis yielded between about 0.9 and 9 billion PBMCs per donor. For each donor, CD4 naive and CD4 memory were each given three plates, CD8 naive was given two plates, and CD8 memory was given one plate. Libraries were prepared and TCR repertoires were sequenced by different laboratories using diverse techniques, in order to increase sequencing depth and limit assay-specific biases.

Broader findings and caveats from the paper: Pairwise subsampling indicated that sequencing depth was expected to affect the degree of clonotype sharing among donors. Sampling was restricted to blood, and TCR repertoires in tissue are likely to differ from TCR repertoires in blood. Across a few donors, roughly 5.4% of naive CD4, approximately 4% of naive CD8, about 2.3% of memory CD4, and approximately 0.4% of memory CD8 clonotypes were shared. Because the study included a small number of donors, the genetic and exposure-history diversity represented was limited. Clonotypes shared by all four sorted-subset donors showed higher generation probabilities than non-shared clonotypes. Rarefaction of sorted-subset datasets indicated incomplete sequencing despite the large sequencing depth. Estimated clonotype richness was generally larger for naive than for memory subsets.

From the cysteine up to the phenylalanine, the CDR3 has a length of 14 residues. Only CDR3 DNA remains: 42 bases, in frame from the first base. The germline V gene supplies CDR1 SQVTM and CDR2 ANQGSEA. The germline ends are 11 bases apart after V is trimmed by 5 bases and J by 0 bases. CD8 naive samples consisted of CD45RO-negative cells that were positively selected for CCR7, yielding a CD45RA+CCR7+ population without TemRA cells. The donors were healthy, HIV-negative adults with no recently reported acute infections or vaccinations. All donors were Caucasian adults living in Nashville, Tennessee, USA. Blood was obtained by leukapheresis, after which PBMCs were separated by Ficoll-Histopaque density gradient centrifugation and cryopreserved in liquid nitrogen vapor phase. Purity and quantity of every magnetically sorted T cell population were checked by analytical flow cytometry. Genomic DNA was isolated from every sorted fraction and measured by UV absorbance on a Nanodrop 2000c.

Turning to this clone: Its antigen has not been determined. No clone much larger than this one lies a single base away; base qualities are absent.

TCR CDR3 regions were amplified from genomic DNA by multiplex PCR using the deep immunoSEQ assay. For each cell subset, the extracted genomic DNA was distributed evenly across all wells of several immunoSEQ 96-well plates, and each plate served as one replicate. For sorted subsets, about 220 ng of genomic DNA, equivalent to some 30,000 T cell genomes, went into each replicate PCR. Purified libraries were measured with a Qubit 3.0 fluorometer, size-checked on a Bioanalyzer 2100, and measured again with the KAPA Library Quantification kit. Every immunoSEQ 96-well plate was sequenced on a separate single-read 150-cycle Illumina NextSeq 550 flow cell. In the original analysis: Because the immunoSEQ output held only junctional sequences and lacked quality scores, the filtering could not match the filtering applied to full-length reads. Sequences were annotated with PyIR, a Python wrapper for IgBLAST v1.9, using IMGT germline references to assign V/J genes and CDR3. Reads with weak V/J assignments (E-value above 1e-6), missing CDR3, stop codons, out-of-frame junctions, or ambiguous translated residues were removed. V3J clonotypes were defined as sequences sharing the same inferred V gene, J gene, and CDR3 amino acid sequence. The percentage overlap between two repertoires was calculated by dividing the number of shared unique clonotypes by the size of the smaller repertoire. Repertoire richness was assessed with RTK rarefaction, the Chao1 estimator, and Recon v2.1 estimates of unobserved clonotypes. Generation probabilities were computed with OLGA for all TCRbeta clonotypes obtained by the gDNA method from four donors. Held by TCRdb, this immuneACCESS table contains in-frame sequences only and omits some clones. Under half of the omission traces to an unresolved V gene where checked; the cause of the rest is unknown. The D gene and trimming were derived from the DNA, and the V and J assignments and clone size from that table. The sample records millions of clones, approximately 95% of which are singletons. 1% to 1.3% of the sample goes to the ten largest clones.

This receptor was taken from a man between 18 and 35 years old in good health. The chain is made from TRBV29-1 and TRBJ1-5; TRBD1 could be the D gene, as 6 bases match. Sequencing was done on a sample of naive CD8+ T cells sorted from blood. The cell subset or site label corresponds to: CD45RA+CCR7+. The DNA is as follows: TGCAGCGTTCAGACAGGTAATAGCAATCAGCCCCAGCATTTT. Translated, it gives CSVQTGNSNQPQHF.